This note documents a single T cell receptor beta chain sequence. These data originate in a study of blood T cell repertoires in COVID-19. Study-wide context: PBMCs, B-cell-depleted T cells, or T cells were the source of the cDNA or gDNA that made up the material.

The germline V and J ends were trimmed by 0 bases and 8 bases, with 13 bases remaining between them. Germline lookup yields CDR1 SEHNR and CDR2 FQNEAQ (reference sequence). The CDR3 runs to 14 residues. Study processing details: The assay estimated nucleated cells by amplifying reference gene primers. TCRdb's copy holds only in-frame clones and misses some; the assay was immunoSEQ multiplex PCR. The D gene and trimming were derived from the DNA, and the V and J assignments and clone size from that table. The data hold 150,000 to 200,000 clones, with over 70% observed a single time. Material: peripheral blood. The chain is built from TRBV7-9 and TRBJ1-2, with a tentative D call TRBD1 (5 bases). The clonotype comes from a man aged 70-80 years with acute or convalescent COVID-19. CDR3 protein: CASSLAGRVGGYTF. The CDR3 DNA is TGTGCCAGCAGCTTAGCGGGGCGAGTTGGCGGCTACACCTTC.